A single sample is the source of the 23 T cell receptor beta chains below, sequenced in a study of blood T cell repertoires in COVID-19. Sequenced by immunoSEQ multiplex PCR; TCRdb stores in-frame clones only, minus some. The table has 250,000 or so clones, approximately 90% seen once. The sample taken for sequencing was PBMCs or T cells enriched from blood (not recorded which). These TCRs come from a man between 40 and 49 years old who had recovered from COVID-19.

The chain joins TRBV5-8 to TRBJ1-5; D possibly corresponds to TRBD1 (5 bases). This CDR3 is built from 16 residues. From germline, CDR1 is SGHTS and CDR2 YDEGEE. Trimming left V 0 bases short and J 0 bases short, with 10 bases between. Here the CDR3 reads CASSLVGAFSNQPQHF. In DNA form, the CDR3 reads TGTGCCAGCAGCTTGGTAGGGGCATTTAGCAATCAGCCCCAGCATTTT.

Only a few counts were recorded for this clone. The gene calls are TRBV9 and TRBJ1-6; 7 bases map to TRBD1. CDR3 length: 16 amino acids. Germline V gene sequence: CDR1 SGDLS, CDR2 YYNGEE. J gave up 7 bases and V 3 bases, and 10 bases lay outside the gene matches. The CDR3 bases are TGTGCCAGCAGCGGAGCAGGGGGAGTAGAAAATTCACCCCTCCACTTT. It yields the protein CASSGAGGVENSPLHF. The entire variable domain, with the rest obtained from reference TRBV9 and TRBJ1-6, is as follows: DSGVTQTPKHLITATGQRVTLRCSPRSGDLSVYWYQQSLDQGLQFLIQYYNGEERAKGNILERFSAQQFPDLHSELNLSSLELGDSALYFCASSGAGGVENSPLHFGNGTRLTVT.

The chain has TRBV15 and TRBJ1-2; tentative D call: TRBD1 (5 bases). Germline CDR1 and CDR2: LNHNV and YYDKDF (reference sequence). The CDR3 spans 16 residues. Trimming shortened V by 0 bases and J by 5 bases, and 16 bases separated the two germline ends. In DNA form, the CDR3 reads TGTGCCACCAGCAGAGAGACAAGACAGCTGAGTTATGGCTACACCTTC. Translating gives CATSRETRQLSYGYTF.

The J gene is TRBJ1-5, the V gene TRBV6-5; D possibly corresponds to TRBD1 (6 bases). This CDR3 region has 15 residues. The germline CDR1 and CDR2 sequences are MNHEY and SVGAGI. Trimming took 6 bases from V and 5 from J, leaving 17 bases between them. DNA for the CDR3: TGTGCCAGCAGCGAGGGACACACGACCTATCAGCCCCAGCATTTT. Residues: CASSEGHTTYQPQHF.

The rearrangement joins TRBV5-1 to TRBJ1-3; D uncertain. Germline lookup yields CDR1 SGHRS and CDR2 YFSETQ. Between the trimmed V and J ends, which lost 4 bases and 0 bases, there was a span of 11 bases. The CDR3 runs to 15 residues. The CDR3 DNA reads as TGCGCCAGCAGCAGAACGACAAGCTCTGGAAACACCATATATTTT. Translating it yields CASSRTTSSGNTIYF.

The chain uses TRBV11-3 and TRBJ2-1; no reliable D call. Trimming stripped 4 bases from V and 7 bases from J, with 17 bases between. This CDR3 spans 15 amino acids. The V gene's germline CDR1 is SGHNT and CDR2 YENEEA. CDR3 bases: TGTGCCAGCAGCTCCAAGTTGATTTCTACTAATGAGCAGTTCTTC. This sequence encodes CASSSKLISTNEQFF. The whole variable domain, filled in from reference TRBV11-3 and TRBJ2-1, reads EAGVVQSPRYKIIEKKQPVAFWCNPISGHNTLYWYLQNLGQGPELLIRYENEEAVDDSQLPKDRFSAERLKGVDSTLKIQPAELGDSAVYLCASSSKLISTNEQFFGPGTRLTVL.

This chain uses TRBV10-2 with TRBJ1-4, with TRBD1 as a possible D gene (6 bases). The CDR3 consists of 14 residues. V shed 6 bases and J shed 7 bases, with 15 bases lying between them. The germline CDR1 and CDR2 sequences are WSHSY and SAAADI. The CDR3: CASSASEDSEKLFF. The CDR3 DNA sequence: TGCGCCAGCAGCGCATCCGAGGACAGTGAAAAACTGTTTTTT.

The V and J genes are TRBV3-1 (or the pseudogene TRBV3-2) and TRBJ2-7; 8 nucleotides align to TRBD2. The CDR3 extends over 14 amino acids. CDR1 is LGHDT and CDR2 is YNNKEL in the germline V gene (reference sequence). The V segment lost 1 base and the J segment 4 bases; nucleotides outside the gene matches: 3. The CDR3 DNA reads as TGTGCCAGCAGCCAAGCGGGAGGGCCTTACGAGCAGTACTTC. Translated: CASSQAGGPYEQYF.

This clone appeared a few times. V and J are TRBV30 and TRBJ1-5, with a weak D call TRBD1 (6 bases). The CDR3 sequence is 13 residues long. Trimming left V 2 bases short and J 4 bases short, with 9 bases between. In germline, CDR1 is GTSNPN, CDR2 SVGIG (reference sequence). CDR3 DNA sequence: TGTGCCTGGAGTATAGGACAGAATCAGCCCCAGCATTTT. Translation gives CAWSIGQNQPQHF.

The V call is TRBV9, the J call TRBJ1-1, with TRBD1 matching over 7 bases. This CDR3 is built from 15 residues. The V gene end was trimmed by 3 bases and the J gene end by 4 bases; junction bases not matched to a gene: 9. Germline CDR1 is SGDLS and CDR2 is YYNGEE. The CDR3 region has the DNA TGTGCCAGCAGCGAGAGACAGGGTGTGTTCACTGAAGCTTTCTTT. It codes for CASSERQGVFTEAFF.

The DNA of the CDR3 is TGTGCCAGCAGTCGGACAGTTCCTAACTATGGCTACACCTTC. Protein sequence: CASSRTVPNYGYTF. This chain connects TRBV28 to TRBJ1-2; perhaps TRBD1 as D (6 bases). CDR3 size: 14 residues. V was trimmed by 5 bases and J by 0 bases, leaving 10 bases between them. In germline, CDR1 is MDHEN, CDR2 SYDVKM.

The gene calls are TRBV19 and TRBJ2-3; TRBD2 matches 7 bases. Germline CDR1 is LNHDA and CDR2 is SQIVND (reference sequence). The CDR3 consists of 14 residues. After removal of 4 bases from V and 5 bases from J, the junction contained 6 bases not matched to a gene. The CDR3 loop reads CASSTSGGGDTQYF. CDR3 sequence (DNA): TGTGCCAGTAGTACCTCGGGAGGAGGAGATACGCAGTATTTT.

The chain employs TRBV7-6 and TRBJ2-7; 10 positions match TRBD2. V was clipped by 3 bases and J by 2 bases; unmatched bases: 7. Germline values: CDR1 SGHVS, CDR2 FNYEAQ. This CDR3 has 16 residues. The CDR3 here is CASSLPPSGSTYEQYF. CDR3 coding DNA: TGTGCCAGCAGCTTGCCCCCTAGCGGGAGTACCTACGAGCAGTACTTC. The whole variable domain, filled in from reference TRBV7-6 and TRBJ2-7, reads GAGVSQSPRYKVTKRGQDVALRCDPISGHVSLYWYRQALGQGPEFLTYFNYEAQQDKSGLPNDRFSAERPEGSISTLTIQRTEQRDSAMYRCASSLPPSGSTYEQYFGPGTRLTVT.

The V and J genes are TRBV6-6 and TRBJ2-5; maybe TRBD1 (6 bases). V lost 5 bases, J lost 5 bases, and 18 bases lay in between. This CDR3 is built from 15 residues. In germline, CDR1 is MNHNY, CDR2 SVGAGI (reference sequence). The CDR3: CASSGLRGFRETQYF. The DNA for the CDR3 is TGTGCCAGCAGTGGCCTTAGGGGGTTCAGGGAGACCCAGTACTTC.

The rearrangement joins TRBV11-2 to TRBJ2-3, with 7 bases lining up with TRBD1. The V segment lost 0 bases and the J segment 4 bases; nucleotides outside the gene matches: 4. The CDR3 runs 15 residues. Germline V gene sequence: CDR1 SGHAT, CDR2 FQNNGV. CDR3 sequence (DNA): TGTGCCAGCAGCTTAGATAGGGGGCTCGCAGATACGCAGTATTTT. Translated, it gives CASSLDRGLADTQYF.

The chain is built from TRBV7-9 and TRBJ2-7; 7 nucleotides match TRBD2. Germline trimming cut 5 bases from V and 5 bases from J; bases unmatched to any gene: 12. Germline CDR1 SEHNR, CDR2 FQNEAQ (reference sequence). This CDR3 is built from 15 residues. CDR3 DNA: TGTGCCAGCAGCCAGTTGGGGGACTATACCCACGAGCAGTACTTC. It codes for CASSQLGDYTHEQYF.

This rearrangement joins TRBV5-4 to TRBJ2-7, with a possible D match to TRBD1 (5 bases). The CDR3 runs 15 residues. Trimming stripped 0 bases from V and 4 bases from J, with 14 bases between. Per the germline V gene, CDR1 is SGHNT and CDR2 is YYREEE (reference sequence). DNA for the CDR3: TGTGCCAGCAGCTTGGATGCTGGCAGGGCTTACGAGCAGTACTTC. Residues: CASSLDAGRAYEQYF.

This clone has just a few counts. V gene TRBV11-3 combines with J gene TRBJ2-1; D perhaps matches TRBD2 (7 bases). Germline V CDR1 and CDR2: SGHNT, YENEEA. Trimming took off 3 bases at V and 7 bases at J, with 16 bases between the two ends. This CDR3 has 15 residues. In DNA, the CDR3 is TGTGCCAGCAGCTTTTGGGCAGGGGACTATAATGAGCAGTTCTTC. This sequence encodes CASSFWAGDYNEQFF.

The V and J genes are TRBV20-1 and TRBJ2-3, with D perhaps TRBD2 (6 bases). CDR1 is DFQATT and CDR2 is SNEGSKA in the germline V gene (reference sequence). The CDR3 consists of 13 residues. With 3 bases removed from V and 2 bases from J, the gap between germline ends came to 9 bases. The CDR3 coding sequence is TGCAGTGCTAGTGTAGCGGTCACAGATACGCAGTATTTT. It encodes CSASVAVTDTQYF.

The J gene is TRBJ1-3, the V gene TRBV24-1; TRBD1 is a possible D gene (5 bases). The CDR3 sequence is 14 residues long. Germline lookup yields CDR1 KGHDR and CDR2 SFDVKD. Trimming cost V 3 bases and J 3 bases, with 8 bases left between them. Here the CDR3 reads CATSDTGIGNTIYF. The CDR3, as DNA: TGTGCCACCAGTGATACAGGAATTGGAAACACCATATATTTT.

This chain's CDR3 is CASSPTDREGRTEAFF. For the CDR3, the DNA is TGTGCCAGCAGCCCCACGGACAGGGAGGGTCGGACTGAAGCTTTCTTT. V gene TRBV11-3 combines with J gene TRBJ1-1; 8 bases map to TRBD1. The ends lost 5 bases at V and 5 bases at J; junction bases unmatched: 13. Per the germline V gene, CDR1 is SGHNT and CDR2 is YENEEA. This CDR3 comprises 16 residues.

The J gene is TRBJ2-5, the V gene TRBV19, with D maybe TRBD2 (5 bases). The germline gives CDR1 LNHDA, CDR2 SQIVND (reference sequence). The CDR3 contains 15 residues. Trimming cost V 7 bases and J 4 bases, with 19 bases left between them. The CDR3 protein is CASTLSDSIGETQYF. CDR3 nucleotides: TGTGCCAGTACTCTATCGGACTCGATCGGAGAGACCCAGTACTTC.

The chain carries TRBV19 and TRBJ1-3, with 7 nucleotides matching TRBD1. V trimming: 5 bases; J trimming: 0 bases; junction bases outside the gene matches: 10. From germline, CDR1 is LNHDA and CDR2 SQIVND (reference sequence). The CDR3 is made up of 17 amino acids. In DNA, the CDR3 is TGTGCCAGTAGTTTTTCCGGGACAGCGAGCTCTGGAAACACCATATATTTT. Translated: CASSFSGTASSGNTIYF.